The clone carrying this T cell receptor beta chain was counted only a few times. CDR1 is LNHDA, CDR2 SQIVND, per germline (reference sequence). The V segment lost 2 bases and the J segment 2 bases; nucleotides outside the gene matches: 6. The CDR3 covers 16 residues. The data were taken from a study of response to subunit inactivated influenza vaccine. MiXCR, applied by TCRdb to the RT-PCR reads, yields one record per CDR3 protein. The sample lists roughly 190,000 distinct CDR3 sequences; about 15% were seen once. The clonotype comes from a man aged 50 to 60 who received an inactivated influenza vaccine. The material sequenced was CD8+ T cells sorted from PBMCs, taken about 5 days after vaccination. The chain recombines TRBV19 with TRBJ1-1; TRBD1 matches at 9 bases. The CDR3 DNA follows: TGTGCCAGTAGTATACTACAGGGGGCCGTTAACACTGAAGCTTTCTTT. It is translated as CASSILQGAVNTEAFF.